The clone carrying this T cell receptor beta chain was counted between two and nine times. The target antigen is unknown. TCRdb re-called the RT-PCR reads with MiXCR, one entry per CDR3 protein. The sample carries about 780,000 distinct CDR3 sequences, around 20% recorded once. The data were obtained in a study of response to subunit inactivated influenza vaccine. The study, taken as a whole, reports: The study's authors posited that every seasonal influenza vaccination enlists few new T cells.

Per the germline V gene, CDR1 is SGHRS and CDR2 is YFSETQ. This CDR3 is 14 amino acids long. V gave up 6 bases and J gave up 0 bases, with 9 bases separating them. This receptor was identified in a man between 50 and 59 years old who received an inactivated influenza vaccine. The chain links TRBV5-1 to TRBJ1-4; unclear D gene. The source material was PBMCs from blood, sampled 4 to 6 days after vaccination. CDR3 loop: CASKRDATNEKLFF. DNA of the CDR3: TGCGCCAGCAAGCGAGATGCAACTAATGAAAAACTGTTTTTT.